These 15 T cell receptor beta chains originate from one sample sequenced in a study of blood T cell repertoires in COVID-19. Measured with immunoSEQ multiplex PCR; TCRdb has only the in-frame clones, and not every one. The table lists just under 60,000 clones, around nine tenths of them singletons, with approximately 4.3% in the top ten. Sample: peripheral blood. The receptors come from a man between 60 and 70 years old with acute or convalescent COVID-19.

The chain employs TRBV6-1 and TRBJ1-1; the D is unclear. V lost 0 bases to trimming and J lost 8 bases, with 4 bases between them. Germline CDR1 MNHNS, CDR2 SASEGT. The CDR3 is 11 residues long. The CDR3 region is CASSEAVEAFF. CDR3 DNA sequence: TGTGCCAGCAGTGAAGCCGTCGAAGCTTTCTTT.

The V call is TRBV2, the J call TRBJ2-1; 12 bases are shared with TRBD2. J lost 2 bases, V lost 7 bases, and 3 bases had no gene match. CDR3 size: 15 residues. The germline V gene encodes CDR1 SNHLY and CDR2 FYNNEI. The CDR3 spells CASTRTSGAYNEQFF. DNA of the CDR3: TGTGCCAGCACGAGGACTAGCGGGGCCTACAATGAGCAGTTCTTC.

This chain links TRBV3-1 (or the pseudogene TRBV3-2) with TRBJ2-1; perhaps TRBD1 as D (5 bases). The CDR3 totals 17 residues. V shed 0 bases and J shed 5 bases, with 17 bases lying between them. Germline V gene sequence: CDR1 LGHDT, CDR2 YNNKEL (reference sequence). Written as DNA, the CDR3 is TGTGCCAGCAGCCAAGATCAGGGCGGCCTTGGAAACAATGAGCAGTTCTTC. This encodes CASSQDQGGLGNNEQFF.

J is TRBJ2-2 and V is TRBV9, with 7 bases fitting TRBD1. The CDR3 runs 12 residues. The germline gives CDR1 SGDLS, CDR2 YYNGEE. The V segment lost 3 bases and the J segment 7 bases; nucleotides outside the gene matches: 0. CDR3 nucleotide sequence: TGTGCCAGCAGCGGGGACAGCGGGGAGCTGTTTTTT. Translation gives CASSGDSGELFF.

V gene TRBV24-1 combines with J gene TRBJ2-3; D remains unclear. The CDR3 spans 12 residues. The V gene's germline CDR1 is KGHDR and CDR2 SFDVKD. Trimming shortened V by 4 bases and J by 6 bases, and 7 bases separated the two germline ends. The CDR3 is CATSDPGDTQYF. CDR3 DNA: TGTGCCACCAGTGACCCCGGGGATACGCAGTATTTT.

This clone showed up just once. J is TRBJ2-1 and V is TRBV24-1; tentatively, D is TRBD2 (6 bases). The ends were cut back, 3 bases at V and 7 bases at J, with 18 bases in the middle. The CDR3 totals 16 residues. Germline V gives CDR1 KGHDR, CDR2 SFDVKD. Here the CDR3 reads CATSDTGTFGGNEQFF. The CDR3 DNA reads as TGTGCCACCAGTGATACCGGGACCTTTGGGGGGAATGAGCAGTTCTTC.

The chain uses TRBV28 and TRBJ2-5; D is possibly TRBD2 (6 bases). The CDR3 contains 11 residues. V shed 7 bases and J shed 6 bases, with 9 bases lying between them. Germline V gene lookup returns CDR1 MDHEN and CDR2 SYDVKM. In nucleotides, the CDR3 is TGTGCCAGCACACGGGAGCAGACCCAGTACTTC. This encodes CASTREQTQYF.

V is TRBV18 and J is TRBJ1-4; TRBD1 matches 7 bases. Looked up from germline, CDR1 is KGHSH and CDR2 is LQKENI. The V and J ends lost 3 bases and 3 bases, in that order; junction bases with no gene match: 10. The CDR3 is 17 residues long. Written as DNA, the CDR3 is TGTGCCAGCTCACCCTTACAGGGGCGAACCTCTAATGAAAAACTGTTTTTT. It is translated as CASSPLQGRTSNEKLFF.

The chain employs TRBV11-2 and TRBJ2-1; TRBD2 agrees at 13 bases. The germline V gene encodes CDR1 SGHAT and CDR2 FQNNGV. The CDR3 contains 17 residues. The V and J ends lost 5 bases and 2 bases, in that order; junction bases with no gene match: 6. The CDR3 reads CASSPRLAGGPYNEQFF. In DNA form, the CDR3 reads TGTGCCAGCAGCCCTCGACTAGCGGGAGGCCCCTACAATGAGCAGTTCTTC.

The J gene is TRBJ2-1, the V gene TRBV7-3; TRBD2 matches 10 bases. Per the germline V gene, CDR1 is SGHTA and CDR2 is FQGTGA. The V segment lost 1 base and the J segment 9 bases; nucleotides outside the gene matches: 6. The CDR3 is made up of 15 amino acids. In nucleotides, the CDR3 is TGTGCCAGCAGCTTAAGCTCCGGGACTAGCGCTGAGCAGTTCTTC. Encoded protein: CASSLSSGTSAEQFF.

The genes are TRBV7-2 and TRBJ1-1; a possible D gene is TRBD1 (6 bases). Germline CDR1 reads SGHTA; CDR2 reads FQGNSA. The CDR3 totals 14 residues. The V end lost 1 base, the J end lost 11 bases, and 17 bases lay between the germline ends. The CDR3 spells CASSLDRGNIMAFF. Written as DNA, the CDR3 is TGTGCCAGCAGCTTAGATAGGGGGAACATTATGGCTTTCTTT.

The chain joins TRBV21-1 to TRBJ2-3; the D call in the table, TRBD2, was not verified against the DNA. TRBV21-1 is a pseudogene segment. The CDR3 contains 19 residues. The CDR3 nucleotides are TGTGCCAGCAGCAAATGGGGGGGTAGCGGGGCCTCTAGCACAGATACGCAGTATTTT. Amino acids: CASSKWGGSGASSTDTQYF.

A single count supports this clone. This rearrangement joins TRBV7-9 to TRBJ2-7; no clear D. With 4 bases removed from V and 9 bases from J, the gap between germline ends came to 16 bases. The CDR3 consists of 13 residues. Germline V gene data show CDR1 as SEHNR and CDR2 as FQNEAQ (reference sequence). Written as DNA, the CDR3 is TGTGCCAGCAGCTCATTTCCCCCACGCGGGCAGTACTTC. This encodes CASSSFPPRGQYF.

The chain recombines TRBV9 with TRBJ2-3; TRBD2 might be the D (6 bases). Germline V CDR1 and CDR2: SGDLS, YYNGEE. The CDR3 spans 15 residues. V was clipped by 1 base and J by 3 bases, with 12 bases between them. DNA of the CDR3: TGTGCCAGCAGCGTAACGGGAGTGTTGACAGATACGCAGTATTTT. Protein product: CASSVTGVLTDTQYF. The variable domain in full, completed from reference TRBV9 and TRBJ2-3, reads DSGVTQTPKHLITATGQRVTLRCSPRSGDLSVYWYQQSLDQGLQFLIQYYNGEERAKGNILERFSAQQFPDLHSELNLSSLELGDSALYFCASSVTGVLTDTQYFGPGTRLTVL.

The chain employs TRBV27 and TRBJ1-1; 7 bases line up with TRBD1. V was clipped by 2 bases and J by 3 bases; unmatched bases: 6. Germline lookup yields CDR1 MNHEY and CDR2 SMNVEV (reference sequence). The CDR3 is 15 amino acids. CDR3 sequence: CASSLRSGGHTEAFF. For the CDR3, the DNA is TGTGCCAGCAGTTTAAGGTCAGGGGGGCACACTGAAGCTTTCTTT.